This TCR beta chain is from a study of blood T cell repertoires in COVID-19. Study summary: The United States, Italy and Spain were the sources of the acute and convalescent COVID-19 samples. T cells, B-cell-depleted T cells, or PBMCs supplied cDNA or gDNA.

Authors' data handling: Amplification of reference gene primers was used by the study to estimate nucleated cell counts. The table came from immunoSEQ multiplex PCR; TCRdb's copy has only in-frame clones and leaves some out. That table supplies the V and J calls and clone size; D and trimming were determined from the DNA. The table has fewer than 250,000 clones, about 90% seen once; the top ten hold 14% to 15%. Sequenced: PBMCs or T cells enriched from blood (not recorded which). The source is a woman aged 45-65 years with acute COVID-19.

In nucleotides, the CDR3 is TGTGCCAGCAGAAACAGGGCGATGGAGACCCAGTACTTC. Translation gives CASRNRAMETQYF. This chain links TRBV2 with TRBJ2-5, with D possibly being TRBD1 (6 bases). V was cut by 6 bases and J by 5 bases, with 13 bases left in between. From germline, CDR1 is SNHLY and CDR2 FYNNEI. The CDR3 runs to 13 residues. The entire variable domain, with the rest obtained from reference TRBV2 and TRBJ2-5, is as follows: EPEVTQTPSHQVTQMGQEVILRCVPISNHLYFYWYRQILGQKVEFLVSFYNNEISEKSEIFDDQFSVERPDGSNFTLKIRSTKLEDSAMYFCASRNRAMETQYFGPGTRLLVL.